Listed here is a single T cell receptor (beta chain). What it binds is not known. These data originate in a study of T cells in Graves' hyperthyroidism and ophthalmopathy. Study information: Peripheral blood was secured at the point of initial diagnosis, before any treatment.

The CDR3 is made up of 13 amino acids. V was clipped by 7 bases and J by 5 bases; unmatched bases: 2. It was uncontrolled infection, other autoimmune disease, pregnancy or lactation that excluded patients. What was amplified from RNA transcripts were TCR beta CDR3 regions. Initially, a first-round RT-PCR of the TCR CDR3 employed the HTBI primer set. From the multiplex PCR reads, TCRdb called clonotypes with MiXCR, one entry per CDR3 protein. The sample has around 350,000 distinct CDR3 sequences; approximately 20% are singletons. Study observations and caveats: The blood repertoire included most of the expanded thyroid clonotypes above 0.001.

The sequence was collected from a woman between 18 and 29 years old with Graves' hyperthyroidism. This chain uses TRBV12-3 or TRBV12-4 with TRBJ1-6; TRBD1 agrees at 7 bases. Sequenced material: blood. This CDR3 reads CASKQGNNSPLHF. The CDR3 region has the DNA TGTGCCAGCAAACAGGGGAATAATTCACCCCTCCACTTT.